The clone carrying this TCR beta chain was detected a few times. Produced via immunoSEQ multiplex PCR; TCRdb's table is partial and in-frame only. The repertoire holds about 300,000 clones, with roughly 90% as singletons. The data were taken from a study of blood T cell repertoires in COVID-19. Background on the study: Material from acute and convalescent COVID-19 was sourced from the United States, Italy and Spain.

The germline V and J ends were trimmed by 1 base and 2 bases, with 12 bases remaining between them. CDR3 size: 15 residues. CDR1 is LNHNV and CDR2 is YYDKDF in the germline V gene (reference sequence). The clonotype originates from a woman aged 25 to 45 with COVID-19, enrolled during active disease. The specimen was peripheral blood. This chain joins TRBV15 and TRBJ2-7; D perhaps matches TRBD2 (6 bases). The DNA for the CDR3 is TGTGCCACCAGCAGAGGAGGGGACTTGACCTACGAGCAGTACTTC. It translates to CATSRGGDLTYEQYF. Looking up the rest from reference TRBV15 and TRBJ2-7 gives the full variable domain: DAMVIQNPRYQVTQFGKPVTLSCSQTLNHNVMYWYQQKSSQAPKLLFHYYDKDFNNEADTPDNFQSRRPNTSFCFLDIRSPGLGDTAMYLCATSRGGDLTYEQYFGPGTRLTVT.